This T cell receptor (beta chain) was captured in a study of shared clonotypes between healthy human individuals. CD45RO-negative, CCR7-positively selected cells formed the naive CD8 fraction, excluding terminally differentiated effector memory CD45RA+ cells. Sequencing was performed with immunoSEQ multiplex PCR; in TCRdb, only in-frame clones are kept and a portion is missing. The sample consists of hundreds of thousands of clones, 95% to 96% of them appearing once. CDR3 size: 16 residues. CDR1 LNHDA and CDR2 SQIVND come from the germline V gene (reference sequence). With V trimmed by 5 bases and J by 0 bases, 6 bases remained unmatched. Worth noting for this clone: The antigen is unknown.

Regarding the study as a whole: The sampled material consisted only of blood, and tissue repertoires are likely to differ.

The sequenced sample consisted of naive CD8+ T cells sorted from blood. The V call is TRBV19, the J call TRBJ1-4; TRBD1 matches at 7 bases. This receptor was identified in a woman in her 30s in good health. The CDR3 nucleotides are TGTGCCAGTAGTCCGGGGACAGTCGCAACTAATGAAAAACTGTTTTTT. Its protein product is CASSPGTVATNEKLFF.